The clone carrying this T cell receptor (beta chain) was found many times. This sample's TCRbeta library carried unique molecular identifier barcodes. TCRdb reanalysed the PCR reads using MiXCR and keeps one entry per CDR3 protein. The data hold over 550,000 distinct CDR3 sequences, with 8% to 11% observed a single time. Germline-derived CDR1 and CDR2 are MNHNS and SASEGT. The CDR3 covers 17 residues. V was clipped by 5 bases and J by 2 bases, with 19 bases between them. This sample was taken from a study of T-cell reconstitution after alpha-beta-depleted transplantation in children. The sequence came from a human donor who donated a stem cell graft to a child with acute myeloid leukemia. The chain combines TRBV6-1 with TRBJ2-1; a possible D gene is TRBD2 (5 bases). The sample in question was PBMCs from the stem cell graft donor, obtained from the stem cell graft. The chain's CDR3 is CASSPRPDPGTYNEQFF. The CDR3 DNA reads as TGTGCCAGCAGTCCCCGCCCGGACCCCGGGACCTACAATGAGCAGTTCTTC.